This T cell receptor (beta chain) derives from a study of control samples from healthy donors and cancer patients. Sequenced by immunoSEQ multiplex PCR; TCRdb stores in-frame clones only, minus some. This sample has roughly 130,000 clones; more than 80% occur once, and the top ten carry roughly 2.5%. The CDR3 length is 15 residues. Germline CDR1 and CDR2: LGHDT and YNNKEL (reference sequence). V gave up 4 bases and J gave up 4 bases; unmatched junction bases: 5. The sample comprised blood. The J gene is TRBJ2-2, the V gene TRBV3-1 (or the pseudogene TRBV3-2); 8 positions match TRBD2. The TCR sequence derives from a man between 18 and 29 years old in good health. CDR3 coding DNA: TGTGCCAGCAGCCTAAAAACTAGCGGCACCGGGGAGCTGTTTTTT. Encoded protein: CASSLKTSGTGELFF.